This TCR beta chain comes out of a study of CD8 T cells in Susac syndrome. Sequencing of TCR beta was performed on blood CD8+ T cells and on blood CD4+ T cells. The controls were healthy donors who were matched for age and sex. RNA, at roughly 0.45 to 1 ug, was reverse transcribed with random hexamers. The method of amplification for TCR beta CDR3 was immunoSEQ multiplex PCR, covering 54 Vbeta and 13 Jbeta. TCRdb fed the immunoSEQ multiplex PCR reads into MiXCR, producing one record per CDR3 protein. The sample includes more than 110,000 distinct CDR3 sequences, approximately 95% of them seen just once. The germline CDR1 and CDR2 sequences are KGHSH and LQKENI. The CDR3 runs to 16 residues. V dropped 2 bases and J dropped 0; count of bases not matched to a gene: 6. The study's findings and limits: In its TCR sequencing and HLA analysis, the study acknowledged that the number of individuals was relatively small.

Remarks on this clonotype: Antigen unknown.

Sequenced: CD8+ T cells from PBMCs. The chain employs TRBV18 and TRBJ1-1; TRBD1 matches 7 bases. This TCR was recovered from a human donor in good health. In DNA form, the CDR3 reads TGTGCCAGCTCACCATGGGACAGCGAGGTGAACACTGAAGCTTTCTTT. It codes for CASSPWDSEVNTEAFF.